The source of this T cell receptor (beta chain) is a study of cytomegalovirus exposure and HLA in healthy donors. Study results and limitations: Presence/absence analyses treated sequencing depth as roughly uniform across donors. Later analysis suggested most CMV-associated TCR beta chains were HLA-restricted.

In the PCR, 60 Vbeta and 13 Jbeta primers were used. The authors' processing: Later analysis identified some 88 million unique TCR beta chains, about 10 million shared. Generated by immunoSEQ multiplex PCR, the TCRdb table keeps only in-frame clones and is missing some. Clone size and V and J calls were adopted from that table, with D and trimming inferred from the DNA. The sample has 150,000 to 200,000 clones, 80% seen once. Germline CDR1 and CDR2: MNHNS and SASEGT. This CDR3 region has 16 residues. The V and J ends lost 1 base and 0 bases respectively, with 13 bases between them. Concerning this clone itself: Its antigen is undetermined.

The TCR was taken from a man between 40 and 49 years old in good health and CMV-seronegative. The chain joins TRBV6-1 to TRBJ2-7, with D possibly TRBD1 on 5 matching bases. Sequenced input: PBMCs. CDR3 region: CASSEVEDTLSYEQYF. CDR3 in DNA: TGTGCCAGCAGTGAAGTAGAGGACACCCTCTCCTACGAGCAGTACTTC.